This entry concerns a single T cell receptor beta chain. Its antigen remains unknown. This CDR3 has 15 residues. The V gene's germline CDR1 is LNHNV and CDR2 YYDKDF (reference sequence). With V trimmed by 4 bases and J by 1 base, 5 bases remained unmatched. TCRdb analysed the 5' RACE reads with MiXCR anew, one entry per CDR3 protein. The sample has some 350,000 distinct CDR3 sequences; 10% to 15% are singletons. The sample belongs to a study of T-cell memory formation after mild COVID-19. Study information: There were largely donor-specific TCR clusters.

Study-wide findings and caveats: Contracting clones, day 15 to 85, had balanced CD4/CD8, and later expanders favored CD4+. The main location of contracting CD4+ clones was CM and EM, and that of contracting CD8+ clones was EMRA.

Sequenced input: PBMCs or a T cell subset sorted from them (not recorded which). This receptor was taken from a young man who had mild COVID-19 (a few samples of this study predate the infection). Cell type and time point are not known. The V call is TRBV15, the J call TRBJ2-3; 7 bases align to TRBD2. The CDR3, as DNA: TGTGCCACCAGCACCCGGGGGGTCGGCACAGATACGCAGTATTTT. It specifies CATSTRGVGTDTQYF.